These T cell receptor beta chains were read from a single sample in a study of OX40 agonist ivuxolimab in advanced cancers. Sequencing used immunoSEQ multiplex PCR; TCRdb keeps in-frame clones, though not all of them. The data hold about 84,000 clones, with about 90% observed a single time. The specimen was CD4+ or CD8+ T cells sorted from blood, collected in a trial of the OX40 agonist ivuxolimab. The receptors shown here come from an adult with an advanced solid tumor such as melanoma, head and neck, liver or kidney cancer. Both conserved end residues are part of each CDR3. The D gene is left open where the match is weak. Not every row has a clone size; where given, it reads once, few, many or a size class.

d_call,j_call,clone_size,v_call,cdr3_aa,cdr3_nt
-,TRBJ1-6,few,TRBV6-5,CASSYRALFSPLHF,TGTGCCAGCAGTTATCGGGCCTTGTTTTCACCCCTCCACTTT
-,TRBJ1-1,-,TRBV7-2,CASRLNVGGRDEAFF,TGTGCCAGCAGACTCAACGTTGGGGGGCGCGATGAAGCTTTCTTT
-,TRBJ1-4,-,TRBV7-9,CASSSSLGGISTNEKLFF,TGTGCCAGCAGCTCATCCCTCGGGGGCATCTCAACTAATGAAAAACTGTTTTTT
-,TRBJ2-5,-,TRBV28,CASSLNLGTPKYQETQYF,TGTGCCAGCAGTTTAAATCTCGGGACACCGAAGTACCAAGAGACCCAGTACTTC
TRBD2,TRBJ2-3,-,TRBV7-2,CASSRTSGNADTQYF,TGTGCCAGCAGCCGGACTAGCGGGAATGCAGATACGCAGTATTTT
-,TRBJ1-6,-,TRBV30,CAGRGSSSYNSPLHF,TGTGCCGGACGCGGTTCAAGCTCCTATAATTCACCCCTCCACTTT
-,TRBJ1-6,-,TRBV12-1,CASSFEGFFNSPLHF,TGTGCCAGCAGCTTCGAGGGTTTCTTTAATTCACCCCTCCACTTT
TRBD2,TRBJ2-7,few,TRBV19,CASSRTSGTTYEQYF,TGTGCCAGTAGCAGGACTAGCGGGACTACCTACGAGCAGTACTTC
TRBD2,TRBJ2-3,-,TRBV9,CASSPRGVEDTQYF,TGTGCCAGCAGCCCACGGGGGGTTGAAGATACGCAGTATTTT
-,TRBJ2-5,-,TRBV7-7,CASSRAGGETQYF,TGTGCTAGCAGCCGGGCAGGGGGGGAGACCCAGTACTTC
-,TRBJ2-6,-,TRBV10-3,CAIRTSGANVLTF,TGTGCCATCAGAACCTCTGGGGCCAACGTCCTGACTTTC
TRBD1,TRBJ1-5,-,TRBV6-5,CATSTGGSQPQHF,TGTGCCACCTCGACAGGGGGTAGCCAGCCCCAGCATTTT
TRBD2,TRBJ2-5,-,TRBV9,CASSVPPLAGGETQYF,TGTGCCAGCAGCGTACCGCCACTAGCGGGAGGAGAGACCCAGTACTTC
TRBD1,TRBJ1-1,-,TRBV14,CASSQGYGTGGTEAFF,TGTGCCAGCAGCCAAGGATACGGGACAGGGGGCACTGAAGCTTTCTTT
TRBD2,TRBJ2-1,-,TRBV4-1,CASSQGGLAGSSYNEQFF,TGCGCCAGCAGCCAAGGAGGACTAGCCGGAAGCTCCTACAATGAGCAGTTCTTC
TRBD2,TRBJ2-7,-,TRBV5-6,CASSRGGIYYEQYF,TGTGCCAGCAGCCGGGGAGGGATCTACTACGAGCAGTACTTC
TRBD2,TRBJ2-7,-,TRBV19,CASSMGLASYEQYF,TGTGCCAGTAGTATGGGACTAGCCTCCTACGAGCAGTACTTC
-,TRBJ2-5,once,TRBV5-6,CASSLGSVGETQYF,TGTGCCAGCAGCTTGGGATCGGTTGGGGAGACCCAGTACTTC
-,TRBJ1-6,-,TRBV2,CASSGVLGFLTSYNSPLHF,TGTGCCAGCAGTGGGGTGCTCGGTTTTCTAACGTCCTATAATTCACCCCTCCACTTT
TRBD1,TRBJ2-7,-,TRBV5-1,CASSFGQGYSYEQYF,TGCGCCAGCAGCTTCGGACAGGGGTACTCCTACGAGCAGTACTTC
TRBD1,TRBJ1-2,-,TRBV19,CASSTGTGLNYGYTF,TGTGCCAGTAGTACCGGGACAGGGTTAAACTATGGCTACACCTTC
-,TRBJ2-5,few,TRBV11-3,CASSSTPGTTKTQYF,TGTGCCAGCAGCTCGACCCCCGGGACAACGAAGACCCAGTACTTC
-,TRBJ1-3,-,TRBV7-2,CASSLDGPSGNTIYF,TGTGCCAGCAGCTTAGATGGACCCTCTGGAAACACCATATATTTT
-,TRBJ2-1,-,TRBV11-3,CASSLFAGRSSYNEQFF,TGTGCCAGCAGCTTATTTGCAGGACGGAGCTCCTACAATGAGCAGTTCTTC
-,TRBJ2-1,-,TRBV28,CASSPSVANEQFF,TGTGCCAGCAGTCCCTCGGTAGCCAATGAGCAGTTCTTC
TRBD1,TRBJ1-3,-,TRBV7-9,CASSLDGRGLDTIYF,TGTGCCAGCAGCTTAGATGGCAGGGGGCTGGACACCATATATTTT
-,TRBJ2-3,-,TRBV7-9,CASSPLVSDTQYF,TGTGCCAGCAGCCCCCTTGTGTCAGATACGCAGTATTTT
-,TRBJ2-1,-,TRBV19,CASRRGEADTGEQFF,TGTGCCAGTAGGAGAGGGGAGGCCGACACCGGTGAGCAGTTCTTC
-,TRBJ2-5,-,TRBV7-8,CASSIGQRGRETQYF,TGTGCCAGCAGCATTGGACAGAGAGGGCGCGAGACCCAGTACTTC
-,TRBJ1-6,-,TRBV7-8,CASSPGWGQNSPLHF,TGTGCCAGCAGCCCCGGTTGGGGGCAAAATTCACCCCTCCACTTT
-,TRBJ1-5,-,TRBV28,CASSKTRGWSNQPQHF,TGTGCCAGCAGTAAGACCAGGGGATGGAGCAATCAGCCCCAGCATTTT
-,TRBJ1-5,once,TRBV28,CASSSGGQGQPQHF,TGTGCCAGCAGTTCCGGGGGCCAGGGACAGCCCCAGCATTTT
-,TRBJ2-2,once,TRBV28,CASSPWTANTGELFF,TGTGCCAGCAGCCCCTGGACTGCCAACACCGGGGAGCTGTTTTTT
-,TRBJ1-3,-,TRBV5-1,CASSLAGSSGNTIYF,TGCGCCAGCAGCTTGGCGGGTAGCTCTGGAAACACCATATATTTT
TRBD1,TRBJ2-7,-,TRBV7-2,CASSLRADREYF,TGTGCCAGCAGCCTCCGAGCGGACAGGGAGTACTTC
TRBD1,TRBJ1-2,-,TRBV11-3,CASSIQDRGYGYTF,TGTGCCAGCAGCATACAGGACAGGGGCTATGGCTACACCTTC
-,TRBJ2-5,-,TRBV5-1,CASSLVGGQETQYF,TGCGCCAGCAGCTTGGTGGGGGGTCAAGAGACCCAGTACTTC
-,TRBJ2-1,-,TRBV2,CASSGALGTHIYDEQFF,TGTGCCAGCAGTGGAGCTTTAGGGACACACATATACGATGAGCAGTTCTTC
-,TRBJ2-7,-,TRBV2,CASSVTHEQYF,TGTGCCAGCAGTGTGACCCACGAGCAGTACTTC
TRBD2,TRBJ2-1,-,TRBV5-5,CASSQTTSQYNEQFF,TGTGCCAGCAGTCAAACGACTAGCCAGTACAATGAGCAGTTCTTC
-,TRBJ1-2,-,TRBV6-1,CASSAPGFYGYTF,TGTGCCAGCAGTGCCCCTGGATTCTATGGCTACACCTTC